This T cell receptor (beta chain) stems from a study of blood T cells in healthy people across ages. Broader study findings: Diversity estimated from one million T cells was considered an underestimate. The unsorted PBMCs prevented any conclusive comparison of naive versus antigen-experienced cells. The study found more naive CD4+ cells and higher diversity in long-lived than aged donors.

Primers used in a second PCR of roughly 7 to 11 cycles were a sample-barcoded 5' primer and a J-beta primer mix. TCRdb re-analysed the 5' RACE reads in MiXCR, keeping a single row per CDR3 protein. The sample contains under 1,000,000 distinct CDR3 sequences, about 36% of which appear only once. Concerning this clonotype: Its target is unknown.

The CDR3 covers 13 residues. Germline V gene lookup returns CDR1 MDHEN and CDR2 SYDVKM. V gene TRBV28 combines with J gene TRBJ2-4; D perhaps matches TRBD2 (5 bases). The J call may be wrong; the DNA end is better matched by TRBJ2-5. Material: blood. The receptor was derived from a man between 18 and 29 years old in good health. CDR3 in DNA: TGTGCCAGCAGAATCCCTCCGGGGGAGACCCAGTACTTC. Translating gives CASRIPPGETQYF.